This T cell receptor (beta chain) was recovered during a study of OX40 agonist ivuxolimab in advanced cancers. Across the study: Patients took ivuxolimab, an agonistic anti-OX40 (CD134) antibody.

The V gene's germline CDR1 is GTSNPN and CDR2 SVGIG (reference sequence). Trimming took off 4 bases at V and 2 bases at J, with 27 bases between the two ends. The CDR3 has 18 residues. Assay used: immunoSEQ multiplex PCR; TCRdb lists only in-frame clones, some missing. The sample lists about 7,900 clones, roughly 84% occurring once. This TCR was recovered from an adult with an advanced solid tumor such as melanoma, head and neck, liver or kidney cancer. J is TRBJ2-7 and V is TRBV30, with D possibly matching TRBD1 (9 bases). This sample comprised CD4+ or CD8+ T cells sorted from blood, obtained in a trial of the OX40 agonist ivuxolimab. The CDR3 nucleotides are TGTGCCTGGACTACACCCGGGGGGGGGACAGGGTCCACCTACGAGCAGTACTTC. Translation gives CAWTTPGGGTGSTYEQYF.